A selection of T cell receptor beta chains follows, all from one sample in a study of blood T cells in healthy people across ages. TCRdb passed the 5' RACE reads through MiXCR, listing each CDR3 protein once. This sample has fewer than 900,000 distinct CDR3 sequences, with approximately 39% found just once. The sample consisted of blood. The source of these receptors is a woman aged 60-75 years in good health. Each CDR3 is given with its conserved first and last residue. The order of the fields is D gene, V gene, clone size, CDR3 length, J gene, CDR3 protein, CDR3 DNA. A D gene is named only where the DNA matches it firmly. Clone size, where shown, is once, few, many, or a class for clones that have expanded.

>-|TRBV2|few|15|TRBJ2-3
CASSPLGLQTDTQYF
TGTGCCAGCAGTCCACTAGGGCTGCAGACAGATACGCAGTATTTT
>-|TRBV20-1|-|12|TRBJ2-4
CSARSGANIQYF
TGCAGTGCTAGGAGTGGGGCGAACATTCAGTACTTC
>-|TRBV18|once|14|TRBJ2-7
CASSQPSSPYEQYF
TGTGCCAGCTCACAACCCTCCTCGCCCTACGAGCAGTACTTC
>TRBD1|TRBV10-3|-|13|TRBJ1-6
CAIRSGQDSPLHF
TGTGCCATCAGGAGCGGACAGGATTCACCCCTCCACTTT
>-|TRBV6-6|-|12|TRBJ1-2
CASSPGLYDYTF
TGTGCCAGCAGCCCGGGACTCTATGACTACACCTTC
>TRBD2|TRBV7-3|few|17|TRBJ2-1
CASSQGGGGRANNEQFF
TGTGCCAGCAGCCAAGGGGGCGGCGGGAGGGCCAACAATGAGCAGTTCTTC
>TRBD2|TRBV15|-|16|TRBJ2-1
CATSREGLAGGEKQFF
TGTGCCACCAGCAGAGAGGGGCTAGCGGGAGGGGAAAAGCAGTTCTTC
>TRBD2|TRBV10-3|few|16|TRBJ2-3
CAISAVAGDGTDTQYF
TGTGCCATCAGCGCCGTAGCGGGAGACGGCACAGATACGCAGTATTTT
>TRBD1|TRBV29-1|-|12|TRBJ1-1
CSVSQGATEAFF
TGCAGCGTTAGCCAGGGGGCCACTGAAGCTTTCTTT
>TRBD2|TRBV7-2|-|15|TRBJ2-7
CASKLAGTYSYEQYF
TGTGCCAGCAAGCTAGCGGGAACCTACTCCTACGAGCAGTACTTC
>-|TRBV6-5|few|15|TRBJ1-1
CASSQRGSGNTEAFF
TGTGCCAGCAGTCAAAGGGGAAGCGGGAACACTGAAGCTTTCTTT
>-|TRBV24-1|-|17|TRBJ2-3
CATSDPRGTPSTDTQYF
TGTGCCACCAGTGATCCAAGAGGGACACCAAGCACAGATACGCAGTATTTT
>-|TRBV20-1|-|13|TRBJ1-1
CSALGRANTEAFF
TGCAGTGCCCTGGGACGCGCAAACACTGAAGCTTTCTTT
>TRBD1|TRBV20-1|-|16|TRBJ2-1
CSAEQLDRGGGNEQFF
TGCAGTGCAGAACAACTAGACAGGGGGGGTGGCAATGAGCAGTTCTTC
>-|TRBV5-6|-|13|TRBJ2-3
CASSLGVGDTLYF
TGTGCCAGCAGTTTGGGGGTTGGGGATACGCTGTATTTT
>-|TRBV2|-|15|TRBJ1-3
CASTPGAGAGNTIYF
TGTGCCAGCACTCCCGGTGCAGGGGCTGGAAACACCATATATTTT
>-|TRBV5-5|-|13|TRBJ2-1
CASSLADYDEQFF
TGTGCCAGCAGCTTGGCAGACTACGATGAGCAGTTCTTC
>-|TRBV29-1|-|18|TRBJ2-1
CSVEDPKLVGVLYNEQFF
TGCAGCGTTGAAGATCCTAAACTAGTGGGGGTCTTGTACAATGAGCAGTTCTTC
>-|TRBV10-3|once|13|TRBJ2-3
CAISDEWTDTQYF
TGTGCCATCAGTGATGAGTGGACAGATACGCAGTATTTT
>-|TRBV21-1|few|13|TRBJ2-5
CASCLPSWKTQYF
TGTGCCAGCTGCCTCCCTAGCTGGAAGACCCAGTACTTC
>TRBD2|TRBV6-1|-|17|TRBJ2-2
CASSGGSLREVAGELFF
TGTGCCAGCAGTGGGGGGTCTTTGCGGGAGGTGGCCGGGGAGCTGTTTTTT
>TRBD1|TRBV3-1|-|17|TRBJ1-2
CASSLGTGGVTNYGYTF
TGTGCCAGCAGCCTCGGGACAGGCGGGGTAACTAACTATGGCTACACCTTC
>-|TRBV6-1|few|13|TRBJ2-5
CASSGGSEETQYF
TGTGCCAGCAGTGGTGGCAGTGAAGAGACCCAGTACTTC
>-|TRBV5-1|few|17|TRBJ1-4
CASSSRQAAGSNEKLFF
TGCGCCAGCAGCTCCCGACAGGCCGCGGGTAGTAATGAAAAACTGTTTTTT
>TRBD1|TRBV4-2|few|16|TRBJ1-6
CASSTFRDRANSPLHF
TGTGCCAGCAGCACTTTCCGGGACAGGGCGAATTCACCCCTCCACTTT
>-|TRBV7-9|-|13|TRBJ2-1
CASSWSMDNEQFF
TGTGCCAGCAGCTGGTCGATGGACAATGAGCAGTTCTTC
>TRBD1|TRBV6-2/TRBV6-3|few|15|TRBJ2-7
CASSYQGQPSYEQYF
TGTGCCAGCAGTTATCAGGGACAGCCCTCCTACGAGCAGTACTTC
>TRBD2|TRBV18|-|16|TRBJ2-7
CASSPPMTSGSYEQYF
TGTGCCAGCTCACCACCGATGACTAGCGGCTCCTACGAGCAGTACTTC
>TRBD1|TRBV7-9|once|14|TRBJ1-1
CASSPGGPNTEAFF
TGTGCCAGCAGCCCAGGGGGCCCGAACACTGAAGCTTTCTTT
>-|TRBV6-5|-|15|TRBJ2-7
CASTSTGETQNEQYF
TGTGCCAGCACCAGCACCGGGGAGACTCAAAACGAGCAGTACTTC